The table lists the clone carrying this TCR beta chain with a few counts. Clones were sequenced by immunoSEQ multiplex PCR, and TCRdb holds only the in-frame ones, with some missing. In the table there are about 150,000 clones, 80% of which are singletons. Trimming cost V 3 bases and J 4 bases, with 8 bases left between them. The CDR3 is made up of 13 amino acids. Germline V gene sequence: CDR1 KGHSH, CDR2 LQKENI. This entry belongs to a study of blood T cell repertoires in COVID-19. Study context: PBMCs, B-cell-depleted T cells, or T cells were the source of the cDNA or gDNA that made up the material.

The sequenced sample consisted of peripheral blood. This TCR came from a man aged 55 to 70 with acute or convalescent COVID-19. V usage is TRBV18 and J usage is TRBJ2-3, with D possibly TRBD1 on 6 matching bases. CDR3 nucleotides: TGTGCCAGCTCACCGACAGGCGCAGATACGCAGTATTTT. This codes for CASSPTGADTQYF.